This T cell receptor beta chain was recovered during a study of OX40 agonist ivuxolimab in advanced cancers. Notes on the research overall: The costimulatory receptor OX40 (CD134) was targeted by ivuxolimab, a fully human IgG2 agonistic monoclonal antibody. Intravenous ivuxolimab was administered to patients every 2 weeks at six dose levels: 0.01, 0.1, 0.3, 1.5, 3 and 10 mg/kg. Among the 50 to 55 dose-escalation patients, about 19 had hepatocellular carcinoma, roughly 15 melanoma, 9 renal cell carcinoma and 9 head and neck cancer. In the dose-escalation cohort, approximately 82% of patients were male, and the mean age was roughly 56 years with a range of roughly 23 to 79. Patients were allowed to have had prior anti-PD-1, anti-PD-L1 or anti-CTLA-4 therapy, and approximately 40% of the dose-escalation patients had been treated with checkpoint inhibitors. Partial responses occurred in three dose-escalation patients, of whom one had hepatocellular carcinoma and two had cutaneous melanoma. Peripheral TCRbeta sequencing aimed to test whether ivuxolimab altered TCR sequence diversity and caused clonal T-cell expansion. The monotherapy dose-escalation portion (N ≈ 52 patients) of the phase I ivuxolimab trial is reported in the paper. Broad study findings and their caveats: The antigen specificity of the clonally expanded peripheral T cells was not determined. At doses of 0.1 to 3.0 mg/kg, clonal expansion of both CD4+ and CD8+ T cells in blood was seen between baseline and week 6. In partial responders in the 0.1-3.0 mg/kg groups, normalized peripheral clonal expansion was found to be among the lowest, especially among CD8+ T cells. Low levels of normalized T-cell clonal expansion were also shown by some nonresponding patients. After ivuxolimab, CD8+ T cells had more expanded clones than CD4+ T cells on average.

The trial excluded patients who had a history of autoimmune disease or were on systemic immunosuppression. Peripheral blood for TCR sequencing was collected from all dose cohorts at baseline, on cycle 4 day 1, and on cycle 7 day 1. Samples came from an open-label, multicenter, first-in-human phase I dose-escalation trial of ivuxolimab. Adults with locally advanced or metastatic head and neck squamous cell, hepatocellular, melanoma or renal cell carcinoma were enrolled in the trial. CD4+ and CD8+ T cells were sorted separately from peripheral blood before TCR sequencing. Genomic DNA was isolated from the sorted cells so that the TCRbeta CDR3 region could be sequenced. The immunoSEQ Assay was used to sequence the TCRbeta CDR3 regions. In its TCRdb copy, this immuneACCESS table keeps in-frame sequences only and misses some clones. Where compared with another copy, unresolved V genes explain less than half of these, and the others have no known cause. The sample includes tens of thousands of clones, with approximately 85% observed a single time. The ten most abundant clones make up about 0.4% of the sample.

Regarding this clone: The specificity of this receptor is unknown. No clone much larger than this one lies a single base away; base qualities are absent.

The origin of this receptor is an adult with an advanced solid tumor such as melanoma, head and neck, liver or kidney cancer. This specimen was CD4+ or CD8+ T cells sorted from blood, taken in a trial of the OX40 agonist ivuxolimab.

Here is the DNA: TGCAGCGTTGTAGGGACAGGGCCCTACGAGCAGTACTTC. It is translated as CSVVGTGPYEQYF. This receptor chain uses TRBV29-1 and TRBJ2-7, with TRBD1 matching 9 junction bases. From V the trimming removes 4 bases and from J it removes 2 bases, while the gene matches leave 3 bases of the junction unaccounted for. The germline V gene supplies CDR1 SQVTM and CDR2 ANQGSEA. There are 13 amino acids in the CDR3, from cysteine to phenylalanine inclusive. The only DNA kept is the CDR3, 39 bases in frame from the first base.